This TCR beta chain emerged from a study of control samples from healthy donors and cancer patients. Produced via immunoSEQ multiplex PCR; TCRdb's table is partial and in-frame only. The sample records 90,000 to 100,000 clones, 79% being singletons. The receptor was derived from a woman in her 30s in good health. Input material: blood.

The CDR3, as DNA: TGTGCCAGCAGACCCGTCCGCAATCAGCCCCAGCATTTT. Protein sequence: CASRPVRNQPQHF. This chain uses TRBV2 with TRBJ1-5, with D unresolved. The CDR3 is made up of 13 amino acids. V was cut by 6 bases and J by 2 bases, with 8 bases left in between. The V gene's germline CDR1 is SNHLY and CDR2 FYNNEI. The full variable domain, with the rest looked up from reference TRBV2 and TRBJ1-5, is EPEVTQTPSHQVTQMGQEVILRCVPISNHLYFYWYRQILGQKVEFLVSFYNNEISEKSEIFDDQFSVERPDGSNFTLKIRSTKLEDSAMYFCASRPVRNQPQHFGDGTRLSIL.